The clone carrying this T cell receptor (beta chain) was detected ten times or more. Germline CDR1 is LGHNA and CDR2 is YNFKEQ. The CDR3 has 16 residues. Losses at the gene ends were 3 bases for V and 8 bases for J; bases not matched to a gene: 10. The sample comes from a study of breast tumors, draining lymph nodes, adjacent tissues. Breast cancer patients provided tissue from their axillary draining lymph nodes. TCRdb passed the multiplex PCR reads through MiXCR, listing each CDR3 protein once. The data hold some 150,000 distinct CDR3 sequences, with approximately 33% observed a single time. The sample was axillary lymph node tissue. The chain links TRBV4-2 to TRBJ1-2, with 12 bases matching TRBD1. This clonotype was obtained from a female donor with breast cancer. Some clones in this sample may be carry-over from other donors' samples. CDR3 bases: TGTGCCAGCAGCCAGGAAGTCGGGACAGGGGGCGGAGGCTACACCTTC. It specifies CASSQEVGTGGGGYTF.